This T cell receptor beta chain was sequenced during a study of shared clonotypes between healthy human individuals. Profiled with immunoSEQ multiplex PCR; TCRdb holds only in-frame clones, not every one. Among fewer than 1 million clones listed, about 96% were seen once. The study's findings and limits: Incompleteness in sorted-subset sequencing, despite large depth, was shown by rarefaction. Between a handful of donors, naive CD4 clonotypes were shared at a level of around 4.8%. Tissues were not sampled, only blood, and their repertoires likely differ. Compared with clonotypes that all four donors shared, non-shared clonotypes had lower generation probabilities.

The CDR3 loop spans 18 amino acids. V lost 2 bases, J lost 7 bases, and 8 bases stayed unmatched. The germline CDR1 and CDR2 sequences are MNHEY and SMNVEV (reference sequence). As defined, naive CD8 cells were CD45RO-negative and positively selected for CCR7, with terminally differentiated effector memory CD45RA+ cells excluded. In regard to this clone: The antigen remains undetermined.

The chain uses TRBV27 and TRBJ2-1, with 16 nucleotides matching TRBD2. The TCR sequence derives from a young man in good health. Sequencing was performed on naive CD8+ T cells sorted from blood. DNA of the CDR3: TGTGCCAGCAGTTTACTGGGACTAGCGGGAGGGCCGGAAAATGAGCAGTTCTTC. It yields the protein CASSLLGLAGGPENEQFF.